This T cell receptor (beta chain) comes out of a study of blood T cell repertoires in COVID-19. Study overall: Some COVID-19 samples were acute and others convalescent; all came from the United States, Italy and Spain. PBMCs, B-cell-depleted T cells, or T cells were the source of the cDNA or gDNA that made up the material.

CDR3 length: 18 residues. V was pared by 0 bases and J by 2 bases, with 4 bases of the junction left unmatched. Germline CDR1 and CDR2: SGDLS and YYNGEE. Authors' processing steps: By means of reference gene primer amplification, nucleated cell counts were estimated. TCRdb keeps only in-frame clones here, not all; method: immunoSEQ multiplex PCR. Clone size and the V and J calls come from that table; the DNA yielded D and trimming. The sample includes 150,000 to 200,000 clones, roughly 80% of them seen just once. The specimen was peripheral blood. The V call is TRBV9, the J call TRBJ2-3; TRBD2 matches at 15 bases. The TCR originated in a woman in her 70s with acute or convalescent COVID-19. The CDR3 coding sequence is TGTGCCAGCAGCGTAGGGACTAGCGGGGGGGGACACACAGATACGCAGTATTTT. Its translation: CASSVGTSGGGHTDTQYF.